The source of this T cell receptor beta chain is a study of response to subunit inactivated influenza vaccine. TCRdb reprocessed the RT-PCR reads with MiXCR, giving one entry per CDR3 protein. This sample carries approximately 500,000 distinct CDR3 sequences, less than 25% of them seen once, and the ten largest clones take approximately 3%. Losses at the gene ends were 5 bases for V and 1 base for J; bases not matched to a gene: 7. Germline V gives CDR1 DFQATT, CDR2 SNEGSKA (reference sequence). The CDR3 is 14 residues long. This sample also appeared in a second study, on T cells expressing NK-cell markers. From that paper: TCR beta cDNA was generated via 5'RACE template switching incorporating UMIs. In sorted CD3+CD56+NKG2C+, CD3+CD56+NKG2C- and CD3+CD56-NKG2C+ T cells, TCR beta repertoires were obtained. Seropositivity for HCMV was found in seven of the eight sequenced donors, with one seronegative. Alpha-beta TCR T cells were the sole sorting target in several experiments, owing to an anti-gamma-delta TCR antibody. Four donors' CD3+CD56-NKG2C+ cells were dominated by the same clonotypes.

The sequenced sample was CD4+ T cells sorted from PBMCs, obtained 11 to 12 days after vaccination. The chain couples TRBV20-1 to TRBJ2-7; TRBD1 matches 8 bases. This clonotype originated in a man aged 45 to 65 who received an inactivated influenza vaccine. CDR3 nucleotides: TGCAGTGCTTACGACAGGGGTAGGTCCTACGAGCAGTACTTC. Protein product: CSAYDRGRSYEQYF.